The T cell receptor beta chain under discussion was sequenced for a study of T cell changes during pregnancy in multiple sclerosis. V shed 4 bases, J shed 5 bases, and the junction held 11 bases outside the gene matches. Germline loops: CDR1 MGHDK, CDR2 SYGVNS. This CDR3 region has 16 residues. Assay used: immunoSEQ multiplex PCR; TCRdb lists only in-frame clones, some missing. Here the sample spans roughly 80,000 clones, about 91% being singletons. The input for sequencing was peripheral blood, taken before pregnancy. The sequence was collected from a female donor with multiple sclerosis, enrolled in a pregnancy study. The chain combines TRBV25-1 with TRBJ2-1, with 7 bases matching TRBD2. CDR3 nucleotides: TGTGCCAGCAGTGGATGGGGGGGAGTGGGAGACAATGAGCAGTTCTTC. Translated: CASSGWGGVGDNEQFF.